These 18 T cell receptor beta chains came from one sample sequenced in a study of blood T cell repertoires in COVID-19. TCRdb's copy holds only in-frame clones and misses some; the assay was immunoSEQ multiplex PCR. The sample includes nearly 100,000 clones, less than 85% of them seen just once. Source material: peripheral blood. The receptor source for this set is a woman aged 60-75 years with acute or convalescent COVID-19.

The chain links TRBV30 to TRBJ1-1, with TRBD1 as a possible D gene (6 bases). This CDR3 has 13 amino acids. With 2 bases removed from V and 7 bases from J, the gap between germline ends came to 14 bases. Germline V lookup: CDR1 GTSNPN, CDR2 SVGIG (reference sequence). The CDR3 coding sequence is TGTGCCTGGAGTTCAGGGAGAGGGGGTGAAGCTTTCTTT. As protein: CAWSSGRGGEAFF.

This clone was recorded once. The chain uses TRBV9 and TRBJ2-2; no clear D. The CDR3 contains 15 residues. Germline CDR1 reads SGDLS; CDR2 reads YYNGEE. Between the trimmed V and J ends, which lost 0 bases and 2 bases, there was a span of 8 bases. The CDR3 here is CASSVVPGNTGELFF. The CDR3 DNA is TGTGCCAGCAGCGTAGTGCCCGGTAACACCGGGGAGCTGTTTTTT.

This clone was recorded a few times. Here the CDR3 DNA reads TGTGCCAGCGCCATGGAGGGCTACACTGAAGCTTTCTTT. Protein: CASAMEGYTEAFF. The chain uses TRBV2 and TRBJ1-1; unclear D gene. The CDR3 extends over 13 amino acids. Germline V gene lookup returns CDR1 SNHLY and CDR2 FYNNEI. V lost 8 bases, J lost 3 bases, and 13 bases lay in between.

Worth noting for this clone: Other DNA sequences within the sample encode an identical CDR3. V and J are TRBV2 and TRBJ2-7, with D perhaps TRBD1 (6 bases). This CDR3 is 13 amino acids long. The ends were cut back, 9 bases at V and 2 bases at J, with 14 bases in the middle. The germline gives CDR1 SNHLY, CDR2 FYNNEI. CDR3 DNA sequence: TGTGCCAGTTCTGGGCAGGGGACCTACGAGCAGTACTTC. Encoded protein: CASSGQGTYEQYF. Combining the CDR3 with reference TRBV2 and TRBJ2-7 gives the whole variable domain EPEVTQTPSHQVTQMGQEVILRCVPISNHLYFYWYRQILGQKVEFLVSFYNNEISEKSEIFDDQFSVERPDGSNFTLKIRSTKLEDSAMYFCASSGQGTYEQYFGPGTRLTVT.

This chain links TRBV4-2 with TRBJ1-2, with TRBD1 matching 11 bases. CDR3 length: 15 amino acids. J gave up 5 bases and V 5 bases, and 7 bases lay outside the gene matches. Germline V gene sequence: CDR1 LGHNA, CDR2 YNFKEQ. DNA for the CDR3: TGTGCCAGCAGCAGGGGACAGGGGGAACCGTATGGCTACACCTTC. Amino acid sequence: CASSRGQGEPYGYTF.

The genes are TRBV10-3 and TRBJ1-4; D gene unclear. Germline V CDR1 and CDR2: ENHRY, SYGVKD. V dropped 0 bases and J dropped 0 bases, with 8 bases sitting between them. The CDR3 runs 16 residues. The CDR3: CAISESNRTTNEKLFF. CDR3 DNA sequence: TGTGCCATCAGTGAGTCGAACAGAACAACTAATGAAAAACTGTTTTTT.

V gene TRBV7-2 combines with J gene TRBJ1-5; the D is unclear. The CDR3 is 14 amino acids. The germline V gene encodes CDR1 SGHTA and CDR2 FQGNSA. V was cut by 5 bases and J by 2 bases, with 10 bases left in between. CDR3 residues: CASSKERGNQPQHF. The CDR3 nucleotides are TGTGCCAGCAGCAAAGAGAGGGGCAATCAGCCCCAGCATTTT.

The rearrangement uses TRBV5-4 and TRBJ1-2; TRBD1 is a possible D gene (6 bases). CDR1 SGHNT and CDR2 YYREEE come from the germline V gene (reference sequence). V lost 3 bases to trimming and J lost 2 bases, with 8 bases between them. The CDR3 runs 13 residues. The CDR3 protein is CASSSGQNYGYTF. The DNA of the CDR3 is TGTGCCAGCAGCTCCGGACAGAACTATGGCTACACCTTC.

The chain employs TRBV4-3 and TRBJ2-3; D gene uncertain. CDR3 length: 16 amino acids. CDR1 and CDR2 (germline): LGHNA, YSLEER. Trimming removed 0 bases at V and 4 bases at J, with 14 bases between. The CDR3 spells CASSQDLWRSADTQYF. For the CDR3, the DNA is TGCGCCAGCAGCCAAGATCTTTGGAGAAGCGCAGATACGCAGTATTTT.

The rearrangement joins TRBV7-9 to TRBJ2-7; D is possibly TRBD2 (5 bases). This CDR3 has 16 amino acids. V was pared by 5 bases and J by 2 bases, with 19 bases between. Germline V lookup: CDR1 SEHNR, CDR2 FQNEAQ (reference sequence). CDR3 nucleotides: TGTGCCAGCAGCACCGGGATGGGTATACCGGCCTACGAGCAGTACTTC. Translating gives CASSTGMGIPAYEQYF. Full variable domain (outside the CDR3, taken from reference TRBV7-9 and TRBJ2-7): DTGVSQNPRHKITKRGQNVTFRCDPISEHNRLYWYRQTLGQGPEFLTYFQNEAQLEKSRLLSDRFSAERPKGSFSTLEIQRTEQGDSAMYLCASSTGMGIPAYEQYFGPGTRLTVT.

The gene calls are TRBV7-3 and TRBJ1-6; TRBD1 aligns across 9 bases. The germline V gene has CDR1 SGHTA and CDR2 FQGTGA. This CDR3 spans 16 amino acids. Trimming took 0 bases from V and 5 from J; bases not matched to a gene: 2. Here the CDR3 reads CASSLTGQGDNSPLHF. The DNA of the CDR3 is TGTGCCAGCAGCTTAACGGGACAGGGAGATAATTCACCCCTCCACTTT.

This clone was counted a few times. V gene TRBV4-2 combines with J gene TRBJ1-3, with D maybe TRBD1 (5 bases). V was pared by 1 base and J by 8 bases, with 9 bases between. The CDR3 totals 13 residues. Germline loops: CDR1 LGHNA, CDR2 YNFKEQ. The chain's CDR3 is CASSQGGTDTIYF. Written as DNA, the CDR3 is TGTGCCAGCAGCCAAGGAGGGACTGACACCATATATTTT.

The genes are TRBV6-5 and TRBJ2-7; tentative D call: TRBD2 (5 bases). The germline V gene has CDR1 MNHEY and CDR2 SVGAGI. The CDR3 is made up of 14 amino acids. Between the trimmed V and J ends, which lost 2 bases and 4 bases, there was a span of 12 bases. CDR3 loop: CASSYVSGRYEQYF. CDR3 nucleotides: TGTGCCAGCAGTTACGTGTCGGGAAGGTACGAGCAGTACTTC.

The chain recombines TRBV7-2 with TRBJ2-1, with TRBD1 matching 7 bases. CDR1 is SGHTA and CDR2 is FQGNSA in the germline V gene. There are 15 residues in the CDR3. Losses at the gene ends were 5 bases for V and 3 bases for J; bases not matched to a gene: 7. The CDR3: CASSIDRAFYNEQFF. CDR3 DNA sequence: TGTGCCAGCAGCATTGACAGGGCTTTCTACAATGAGCAGTTCTTC.

A note on this clone: At one end the junction does not follow the germline gene, possibly because of a read error. The chain carries TRBV7-3 and TRBJ2-3; 8 positions match TRBD1. Germline CDR1 and CDR2: SGHTA and FQGTGA. This CDR3 region has 13 residues. CDR3 DNA: TGTGCCAGCAGCCTAACAGGGGGAGATACGCAGTATTTT. Residues: CASSLTGGDTQYF.

The gene calls are TRBV19 and TRBJ1-1; the D gene is possibly TRBD1 (6 bases). The germline CDR1 and CDR2 sequences are LNHDA and SQIVND (reference sequence). There are 14 residues in the CDR3. The ends were cut back, 4 bases at V and 1 base at J, with 10 bases in the middle. The CDR3 is CASSRGHPNTEAFF. The DNA for the CDR3 is TGTGCCAGTAGTAGGGGACACCCGAACACTGAAGCTTTCTTT.

The chain links TRBV7-9 to TRBJ2-5; D ambiguous. V was trimmed by 3 bases and J by 5 bases, leaving 10 bases between them. CDR3 length: 13 amino acids. Germline CDR1 and CDR2: SEHNR and FQNEAQ (reference sequence). CDR3 residues: CASSLPAGETQYF. The CDR3 nucleotides read TGTGCCAGCAGCTTGCCCGCCGGGGAGACCCAGTACTTC.

The V call is TRBV14, the J call TRBJ2-2, with TRBD2 matching over 7 bases. The V and J ends lost 6 bases and 3 bases, in that order; junction bases with no gene match: 4. Germline V gives CDR1 SGHDN, CDR2 FVKESK. There are 14 residues in the CDR3. The CDR3 bases are TGTGCCAGCAGGCCGACTAGCCACACCGGGGAGCTGTTTTTT. The encoded protein is CASRPTSHTGELFF.